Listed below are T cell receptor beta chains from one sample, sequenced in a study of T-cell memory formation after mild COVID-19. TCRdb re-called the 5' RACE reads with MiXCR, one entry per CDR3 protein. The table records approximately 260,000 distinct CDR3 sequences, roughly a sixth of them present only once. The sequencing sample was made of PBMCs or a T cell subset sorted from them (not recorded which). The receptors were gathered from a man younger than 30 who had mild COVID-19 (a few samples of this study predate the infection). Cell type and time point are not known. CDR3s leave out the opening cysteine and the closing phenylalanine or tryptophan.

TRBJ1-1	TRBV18	ASSPPRGGGGTEAF
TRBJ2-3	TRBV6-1	ASSEGGLAGGYTDTQY
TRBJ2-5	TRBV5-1	ASSLSVGAVGETQY
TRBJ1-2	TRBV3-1	ASREDPGHGYT
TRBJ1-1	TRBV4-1	ASSPQGITEAF
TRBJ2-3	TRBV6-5	ASSYRLAGGQDTQY
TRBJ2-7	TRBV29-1	SVQTGYLGEQY
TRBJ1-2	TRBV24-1	ATSDLDNYGYT
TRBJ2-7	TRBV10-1	ASRSRWRGDEQY
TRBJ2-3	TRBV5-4	ASSSAKTGDTQY
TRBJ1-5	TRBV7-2	ASALQGLGSQPQH
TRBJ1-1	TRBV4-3	ASSQDRTREAF
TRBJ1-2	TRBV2	ASSAGTDPGYT
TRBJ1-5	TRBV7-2	ASSLTAYSNQPQH
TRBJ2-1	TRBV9	ASSDSGGAGDEQF
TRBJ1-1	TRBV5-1	ASSSRLTIAGQRTEAF
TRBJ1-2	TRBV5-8	ASSLNRGSRYT
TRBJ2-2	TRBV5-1	ASSVGPQTGELF
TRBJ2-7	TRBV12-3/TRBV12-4	ASSLMTSYEQY
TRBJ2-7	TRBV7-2	ASSLGGTVSYEQY
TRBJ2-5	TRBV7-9	ASSQVRPSGVRETQY
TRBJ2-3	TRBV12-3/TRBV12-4	ASTPGWGRTDTQY
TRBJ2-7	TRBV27	ASSSGTGALAYEQY
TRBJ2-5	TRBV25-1	ASSPVTGVPKPETQY
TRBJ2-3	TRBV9	ASSAGRKTDTQY
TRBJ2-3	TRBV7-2	ASGPAYTDTQY
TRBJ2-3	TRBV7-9	ASSLDTQY
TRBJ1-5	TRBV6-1	ASRQGLNQPQH
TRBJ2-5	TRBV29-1	SVGLAGVRETQY
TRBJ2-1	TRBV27	ASSLSVALNEQF
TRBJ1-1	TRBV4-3	ASSQVGGGFGFPAEAF
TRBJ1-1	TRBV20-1	SAKDATVNTEAF
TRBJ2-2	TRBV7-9	ASSLARMGVLF
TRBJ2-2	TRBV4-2	ASSHDQGTNTGELF
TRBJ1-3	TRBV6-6	ASSKDKVSGNTIY
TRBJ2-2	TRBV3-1	ASSQQGSGELF
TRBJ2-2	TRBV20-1	SARDYTGELF
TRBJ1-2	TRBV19	ASSIERRSYGYT
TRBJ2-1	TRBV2	ASMRGTYNEQF
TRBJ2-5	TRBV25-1	ASGLAGGPGTQY
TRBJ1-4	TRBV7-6	ASSPYRGPAEKLF
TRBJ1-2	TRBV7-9	ASSSTGIYGYT
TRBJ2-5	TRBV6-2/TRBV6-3	ASSRGQGLDETQY
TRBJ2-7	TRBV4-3	ASSQTLRQGATYEQY
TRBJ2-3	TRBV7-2	ASSWKPTDTQY